This TCR beta chain is drawn from a study of cytomegalovirus exposure and HLA in healthy donors. Study conclusions and caveats: Roughly uniform sequencing depth across donors was assumed, possibly incorrectly.

Of note for this clone: Antigen unknown.

This CDR3 contains 18 residues. The germline V gene encodes CDR1 SGDLS and CDR2 YYNGEE. V lost 3 bases and J lost 1; bases outside the gene matches: 7. The PCR had 60 Vbeta and 13 Jbeta primers. The repertoire was sequenced with immunoSEQ multiplex PCR; TCRdb's copy has only in-frame clones and lacks some. The sample features over 200,000 clones, with about 0.9% in its top ten. This chain connects TRBV9 to TRBJ2-1, with 13 bases aligning to TRBD2. The receptor was derived from a woman between 25 and 40 years old in good health and CMV-seropositive. The sequenced sample consisted of PBMCs. The CDR3 here is CASSAQLAGGLSYNEQFF. The CDR3 coding sequence is TGTGCCAGCAGCGCCCAACTAGCGGGAGGGCTGTCCTACAATGAGCAGTTCTTC.